The following is a TCR beta chain sequence with its context. This sample was included in a study of blood T cell repertoires in COVID-19. Study overall: Acute and convalescent COVID-19 samples came from the United States, Italy and Spain.

Libraries were prepared by immunoSEQ multiplex PCR; TCRdb keeps only in-frame clonotypes and omits some of them. The sample holds some 340,000 clones, roughly nine tenths seen once. Germline V gene data show CDR1 as LGHDT and CDR2 as YNNKEL (reference sequence). The CDR3 extends over 14 amino acids. V lost 3 bases to trimming and J lost 9 bases, with 15 bases between them. The cohort comprised adults aged about 18 to 89 years residing in around 25 US areas. Sequencing was performed on PBMCs or T cells enriched from blood (not recorded which). The receptor's source is a woman under 40 who had been exposed to COVID-19. This chain joins TRBV3-1 (or the pseudogene TRBV3-2) and TRBJ1-5; D call uncertain. The CDR3 region is CASSHHSDVTPQHF. The DNA of the CDR3 is TGTGCCAGCAGCCATCATAGTGATGTAACGCCCCAGCATTTT.